This T cell receptor beta chain was profiled in a study of blood T cell repertoires in COVID-19. In the study overall: PBMCs, B-cell-depleted T cells, or T cells provided the cDNA or gDNA that made up the material.

Trimming stripped 5 bases from V and 4 bases from J, with 6 bases between. The CDR3 consists of 13 residues. The germline V gene encodes CDR1 KGHSH and CDR2 LQKENI. Sequencing used immunoSEQ multiplex PCR; TCRdb keeps in-frame clones, though not all of them. This sample has around 120,000 clones, with under 95% found just once. The TCR sequence derives from a man aged 45-60 years with active COVID-19. The rearrangement joins TRBV18 to TRBJ2-6; D gene ambiguous. What was sequenced was peripheral blood. CDR3 sequence: CASSDTGANVLTF. CDR3 DNA sequence: TGTGCCAGCTCAGATACAGGGGCCAACGTCCTGACTTTC. The whole variable domain, remainder taken from reference TRBV18 and TRBJ2-6, is NAGVMQNPRHLVRRRGQEARLRCSPMKGHSHVYWYRQLPEEGLKFMVYLQKENIIDESGMPKERFSAEFPKEGPSILRIQQVVRGDSAAYFCASSDTGANVLTFGAGSRLTVL.